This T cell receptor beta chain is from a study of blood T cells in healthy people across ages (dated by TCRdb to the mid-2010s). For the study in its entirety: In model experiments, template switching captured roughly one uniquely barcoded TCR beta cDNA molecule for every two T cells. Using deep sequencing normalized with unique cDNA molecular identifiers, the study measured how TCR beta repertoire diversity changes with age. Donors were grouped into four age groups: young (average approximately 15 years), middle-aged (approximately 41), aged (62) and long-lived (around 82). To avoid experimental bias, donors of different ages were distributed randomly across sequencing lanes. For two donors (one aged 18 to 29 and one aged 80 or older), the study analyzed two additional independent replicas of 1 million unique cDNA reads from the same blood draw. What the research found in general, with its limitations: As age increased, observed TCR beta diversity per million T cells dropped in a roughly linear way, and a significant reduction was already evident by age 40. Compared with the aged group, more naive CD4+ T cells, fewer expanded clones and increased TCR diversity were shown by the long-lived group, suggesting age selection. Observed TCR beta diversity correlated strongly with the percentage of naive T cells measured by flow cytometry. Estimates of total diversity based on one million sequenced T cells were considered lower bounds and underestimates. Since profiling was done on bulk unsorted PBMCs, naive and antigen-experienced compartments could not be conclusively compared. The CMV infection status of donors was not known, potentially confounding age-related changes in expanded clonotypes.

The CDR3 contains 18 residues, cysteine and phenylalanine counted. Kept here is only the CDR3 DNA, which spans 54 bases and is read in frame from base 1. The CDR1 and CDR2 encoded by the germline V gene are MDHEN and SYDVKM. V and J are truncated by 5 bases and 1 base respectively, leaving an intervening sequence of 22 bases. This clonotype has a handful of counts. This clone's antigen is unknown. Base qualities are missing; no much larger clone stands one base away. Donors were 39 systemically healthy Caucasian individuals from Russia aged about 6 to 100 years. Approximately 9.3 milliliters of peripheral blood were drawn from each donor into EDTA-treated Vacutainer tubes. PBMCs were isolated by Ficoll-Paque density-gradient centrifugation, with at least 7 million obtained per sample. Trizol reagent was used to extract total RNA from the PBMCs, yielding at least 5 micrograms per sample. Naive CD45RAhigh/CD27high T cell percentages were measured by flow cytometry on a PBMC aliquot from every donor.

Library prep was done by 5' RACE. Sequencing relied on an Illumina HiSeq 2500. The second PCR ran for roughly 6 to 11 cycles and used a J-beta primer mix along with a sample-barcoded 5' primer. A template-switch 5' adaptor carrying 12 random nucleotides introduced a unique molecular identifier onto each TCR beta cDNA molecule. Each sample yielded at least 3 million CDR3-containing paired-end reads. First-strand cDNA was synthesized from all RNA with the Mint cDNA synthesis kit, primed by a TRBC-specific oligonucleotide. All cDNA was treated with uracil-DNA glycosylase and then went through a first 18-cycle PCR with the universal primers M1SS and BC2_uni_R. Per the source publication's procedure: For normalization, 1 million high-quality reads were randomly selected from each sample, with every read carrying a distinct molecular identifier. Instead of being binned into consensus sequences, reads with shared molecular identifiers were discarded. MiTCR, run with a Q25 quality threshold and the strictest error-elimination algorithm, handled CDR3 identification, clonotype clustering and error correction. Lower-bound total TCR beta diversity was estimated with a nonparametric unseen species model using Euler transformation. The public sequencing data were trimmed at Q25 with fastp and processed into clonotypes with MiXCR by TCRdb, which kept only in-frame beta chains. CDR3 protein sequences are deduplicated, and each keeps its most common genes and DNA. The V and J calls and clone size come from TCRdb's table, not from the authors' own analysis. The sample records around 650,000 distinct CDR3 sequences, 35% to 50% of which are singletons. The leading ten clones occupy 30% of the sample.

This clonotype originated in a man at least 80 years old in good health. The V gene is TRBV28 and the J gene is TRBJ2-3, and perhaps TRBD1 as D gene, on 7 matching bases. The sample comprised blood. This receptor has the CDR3 CASSLLAGTATRTDTQYF. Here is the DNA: TGTGCCAGCAGTCTACTAGCCGGGACAGCAACCCGCACAGATACGCAGTATTTT.